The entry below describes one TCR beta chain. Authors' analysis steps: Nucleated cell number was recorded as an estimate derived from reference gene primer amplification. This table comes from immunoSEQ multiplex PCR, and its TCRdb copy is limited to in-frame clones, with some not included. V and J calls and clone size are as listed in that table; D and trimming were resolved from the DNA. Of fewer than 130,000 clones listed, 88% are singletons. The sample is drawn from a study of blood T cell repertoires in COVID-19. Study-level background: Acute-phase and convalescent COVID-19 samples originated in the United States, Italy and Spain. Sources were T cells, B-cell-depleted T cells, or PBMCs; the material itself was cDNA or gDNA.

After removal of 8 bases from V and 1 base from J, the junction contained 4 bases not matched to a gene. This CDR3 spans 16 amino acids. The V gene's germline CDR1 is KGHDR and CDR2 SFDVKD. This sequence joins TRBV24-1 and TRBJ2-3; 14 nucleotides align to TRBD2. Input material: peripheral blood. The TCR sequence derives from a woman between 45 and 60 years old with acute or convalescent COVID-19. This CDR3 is CATTAGLAGGTDTQYF. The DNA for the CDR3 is TGTGCCACCACCGCGGGACTAGCGGGAGGCACAGATACGCAGTATTTT.